The next 16 T cell receptor beta chains were all read from a single sample in a study of blood T cell repertoires in COVID-19. Generated by immunoSEQ multiplex PCR, the TCRdb table keeps only in-frame clones and is missing some. The table has 25,000 to 35,000 clones, 90% seen once. Sequenced: peripheral blood. Receptors were obtained from a human donor in a cohort sampled during active COVID-19.

This clone has just one count. This rearrangement joins TRBV11-2 to TRBJ1-2; a weak D match, TRBD1 (5 bases). Germline V gene lookup returns CDR1 SGHAT and CDR2 FQNNGV. With 2 bases removed from V and 4 bases from J, the gap between germline ends came to 14 bases. The CDR3 totals 15 residues. The CDR3 spells CASSLNGGEPYGYTF. In nucleotides, the CDR3 is TGTGCCAGCAGCTTAAACGGAGGGGAACCCTATGGCTACACCTTC.

The sample holds a few counts of this clone. V is TRBV18 and J is TRBJ2-7; 8 nucleotides match TRBD1. Germline V gene lookup returns CDR1 KGHSH and CDR2 LQKENI. There are 15 residues in the CDR3. V was pared by 3 bases and J by 0 bases, with 4 bases of the junction left unmatched. The CDR3 nucleotides read TGTGCCAGCTCACCCCGCGGGACAGGCTCCTACGAGCAGTACTTC. Translation: CASSPRGTGSYEQYF.

J is TRBJ1-2 and V is TRBV20-1; 12 bases are shared with TRBD1. This CDR3 has 14 amino acids. Germline V lookup: CDR1 DFQATT, CDR2 SNEGSKA (reference sequence). Trimming took 3 bases from V and 6 from J; bases not matched to a gene: 5. CDR3 sequence (DNA): TGCAGTGCTAGTCCGGGACAGGGGGCGGATGGCTACACCTTC. This gives the protein CSASPGQGADGYTF.

The chain couples TRBV3-1 (or the pseudogene TRBV3-2) to TRBJ2-7, with a weak D call TRBD2 (6 bases). The CDR3 is 15 amino acids. Trimming left V 3 bases short and J 1 base short, with 13 bases between. The V gene's germline CDR1 is LGHDT and CDR2 YNNKEL (reference sequence). In DNA, the CDR3 is TGTGCCAGCAGCCAGGGGCCTAGCGTTTCCTACGAGCAGTACTTC. Protein sequence: CASSQGPSVSYEQYF.

This clone showed up just once. J is TRBJ2-7 and V is TRBV19; D is undetermined. Germline V gene lookup returns CDR1 LNHDA and CDR2 SQIVND (reference sequence). The CDR3 has 13 residues. Trimming shortened V by 8 bases and J by 0 bases, and 11 bases separated the two germline ends. The CDR3 region is CASSPAASYEQYF. In DNA, the CDR3 is TGTGCCAGTTCCCCCGCGGCCTCCTACGAGCAGTACTTC. Filled out from reference TRBV19 and TRBJ2-7, the complete variable domain reads DGGITQSPKYLFRKEGQNVTLSCEQNLNHDAMYWYRQDPGQGLRLIYYSQIVNDFQKGDIAEGYSVSREKKESFPLTVTSAQKNPTAFYLCASSPAASYEQYFGPGTRLTVT.

The V call is TRBV5-5, the J call TRBJ2-2, with 12 bases identical to TRBD2. The ends lost 4 bases at V and 0 bases at J; junction bases unmatched: 4. This CDR3 is 17 amino acids long. Germline V lookup: CDR1 SGHKS, CDR2 YYEKEE (reference sequence). CDR3 sequence: CASSQGLAGSNTGELFF. The CDR3 DNA reads as TGTGCCAGCAGCCAGGGACTAGCGGGCTCGAACACCGGGGAGCTGTTTTTT.

This rearrangement joins TRBV10-3 to TRBJ2-7; TRBD1 might be the D (6 bases). CDR3 size: 14 residues. Germline CDR1 is ENHRY and CDR2 is SYGVKD. V lost 7 bases, J lost 2 bases, and 15 bases lay in between. CDR3 amino acids: CAIKAPGDPYEQYF. DNA for the CDR3: TGTGCCATCAAAGCCCCAGGGGATCCCTACGAGCAGTACTTC.

The chain combines TRBV9 with TRBJ2-7; TRBD2 matches 7 bases. The CDR3 consists of 15 residues. CDR1 is SGDLS, CDR2 YYNGEE, per germline. J gave up 0 bases and V 2 bases, and 5 bases lay outside the gene matches. CDR3 coding DNA: TGTGCCAGCAGCGTCGCCAGCGGGGCCTCCTACGAGCAGTACTTC. Encoded protein: CASSVASGASYEQYF.

This clone was found once. CDR3 amino acids: CASSLGQGLAEYNEQFF. In DNA form, the CDR3 reads TGTGCCAGCAGCCTCGGCCAGGGACTAGCGGAATACAATGAGCAGTTCTTC. V and J are TRBV7-8 and TRBJ2-1; 11 bases fit TRBD2. CDR1 and CDR2 (germline): SGHVS, FQNEAQ. The CDR3 loop spans 17 amino acids. V lost 5 bases, J lost 4 bases, and 10 bases stayed unmatched.

This chain links TRBV15 with TRBJ1-1, with 11 bases lining up with TRBD1. The junction had 3 bases not matched to a gene; V was cut back by 3 bases and J by 3 bases. The CDR3 length is 15 residues. Germline CDR1 reads LNHNV; CDR2 reads YYDKDF (reference sequence). The CDR3 reads CATSSMGQGDTEAFF. CDR3 bases: TGTGCCACCAGCAGTATGGGACAGGGGGACACTGAAGCTTTCTTT.

This chain uses TRBV15 with TRBJ2-3; D may be TRBD2 (5 bases). The germline CDR1 and CDR2 sequences are LNHNV and YYDKDF (reference sequence). The CDR3 sequence is 15 residues long. V lost 5 bases and J 2 bases, leaving 14 bases between the germline ends. The DNA for the CDR3 is TGTGCCACCAGCCGGACTCCTTTTTCCACAGATACGCAGTATTTT. It encodes CATSRTPFSTDTQYF.

The chain employs TRBV10-3 and TRBJ2-7, with D possibly being TRBD2 (6 bases). This CDR3 has 12 residues. The V and J ends lost 8 bases and 2 bases respectively, with 10 bases between them. Looked up from germline, CDR1 is ENHRY and CDR2 is SYGVKD. DNA for the CDR3: TGTGCCATCGGGACTTATACCTACGAGCAGTACTTC. Amino acid sequence: CAIGTYTYEQYF.

The chain carries TRBV5-1 and TRBJ2-1; 9 nucleotides align to TRBD1. Germline values: CDR1 SGHRS, CDR2 YFSETQ. V lost 4 bases to trimming and J lost 7 bases; unmatched junction nucleotides: 12. The CDR3 is 16 residues long. DNA for the CDR3: TGCGCCAGCAGCCGTTCGATGACAGGGGGAAGGAATGAGCAGTTCTTC. Translating it yields CASSRSMTGGRNEQFF.

This clone was counted a single time. V gene TRBV6-1 combines with J gene TRBJ2-1; tentative D call: TRBD1 (5 bases). CDR1 is MNHNS, CDR2 SASEGT, per germline. Trimming removed 2 bases at V and 3 bases at J, with 11 bases between. The CDR3 runs to 15 residues. The DNA of the CDR3 is TGTGCCAGCAGTGAATGGAGACAGAACTACAATGAGCAGTTCTTC. The encoded protein is CASSEWRQNYNEQFF.

The genes are TRBV10-3 and TRBJ2-7; 7 bases are a match to TRBD1. J was trimmed by 4 bases and V by 10 bases; bases with no gene match: 10. Germline values: CDR1 ENHRY, CDR2 SYGVKD. This CDR3 region has 13 residues. The CDR3 bases are TGTGCCAGCAGGGGGACAGCGTCTTACGAGCAGTACTTC. Amino acid sequence: CASRGTASYEQYF.

CDR3 in amino acids: CASSKERAATNEKLFF. The DNA for the CDR3 is TGTGCCAGCAGCAAAGAGAGGGCTGCAACTAATGAAAAACTGTTTTTT. The chain combines TRBV2 with TRBJ1-4; no firm D call. This CDR3 comprises 16 residues. V was shortened by 6 bases and J by 0 bases, with 14 bases between the two germline ends. Germline CDR1 is SNHLY and CDR2 is FYNNEI.